A selection of T cell receptor beta chains follows, all from one sample in a study of blood T cell repertoires in COVID-19. Repertoires were generated with immunoSEQ multiplex PCR, while TCRdb's copy carries only in-frame clones and drops some. The data show 250,000 to 350,000 clones, over 75% seen once. Sequenced input: PBMCs or T cells enriched from blood (not recorded which). These receptors were collected from a woman aged 30 to 39 who had recovered from COVID-19. Both conserved end residues are part of each CDR3. Each record gives: CDR3 DNA, CDR3 protein, J gene, D gene, clone size, V gene. The D gene is left open where the match is weak. Expanded clones are given a class, and other clones once, few, many or no size at all.

DNA: TGTGCCAGCAGCGAGGCCAGAAACACTGAAGCTTTCTTT
CDR3: CASSEARNTEAFF
J: TRBJ1-1
D: -
size: -
V: TRBV7-3

DNA: TGTGCCAGCAGCTTGGGGCTCCTGGACAATGAGCAGTTCTTC
CDR3: CASSLGLLDNEQFF
J: TRBJ2-1
D: -
size: -
V: TRBV7-6

DNA: TGCGCCAGCAGCTTGGAAGGTGGCAGCAGGGGCTATGGCTACACCTTC
CDR3: CASSLEGGSRGYGYTF
J: TRBJ1-2
D: -
size: -
V: TRBV5-1

DNA: TGTGCCAGCAGTTTGAGGATGGACAGGGTCATCAAATCACCCCTCCACTTT
CDR3: CASSLRMDRVIKSPLHF
J: TRBJ1-6
D: TRBD1
size: -
V: TRBV28

DNA: TGTGCCAGCAGCCCGCCCGGGACAGATTACTACGAGCAGTACTTC
CDR3: CASSPPGTDYYEQYF
J: TRBJ2-7
D: TRBD1
size: -
V: TRBV11-3

DNA: TGTGCCAGCACCCTTTCCCGGGACAGGGTTGGTGAGCAGTTCTTC
CDR3: CASTLSRDRVGEQFF
J: TRBJ2-1
D: TRBD1
size: many
V: TRBV27

DNA: TGTGCCAGCAGTTACAGGGGACAGCGGGCCACAGATACGCAGTATTTT
CDR3: CASSYRGQRATDTQYF
J: TRBJ2-3
D: -
size: -
V: TRBV6-5

DNA: TGTGCCATCAGTCCGCGAACCGACAGGGTGCGGAACGAGCAGTACTTC
CDR3: CAISPRTDRVRNEQYF
J: TRBJ2-7
D: TRBD1
size: -
V: TRBV10-3

DNA: TGTGCCAGCAGCCAGGGAGCTAACTATGGCTACACCTTC
CDR3: CASSQGANYGYTF
J: TRBJ1-2
D: -
size: -
V: TRBV14

DNA: TGTGCCAGCAGTTTGGGGCAGAGCAATCAGCCCCAGCATTTT
CDR3: CASSLGQSNQPQHF
J: TRBJ1-5
D: -
size: -
V: TRBV28

DNA: TGTGCCAGCAGCTCCCCAGCGGGGAATGGCTACACCTTC
CDR3: CASSSPAGNGYTF
J: TRBJ1-2
D: -
size: -
V: TRBV7-9

DNA: TGTGCCAGTAGCGGCAGAGGTTACGGAGGCACTGAAGCTTTCTTT
CDR3: CASSGRGYGGTEAFF
J: TRBJ1-1
D: -
size: -
V: TRBV19

DNA: TGTGCCAGCAGTCTAGCGGGGGGGACAGATACGCAGTATTTT
CDR3: CASSLAGGTDTQYF
J: TRBJ2-3
D: TRBD2
size: -
V: TRBV28

DNA: TGTGCCAGCAGTTACGACGGACAGGGGAGTGGCTACACCTTC
CDR3: CASSYDGQGSGYTF
J: TRBJ1-2
D: TRBD1
size: -
V: TRBV6-5

DNA: TGTGCCAGCAGTGAAGACAGGGGGGGGTACCTTAGCAATCAGCCCCAGCATTTT
CDR3: CASSEDRGGYLSNQPQHF
J: TRBJ1-5
D: TRBD1
size: -
V: TRBV6-1

DNA: TGTGCCAGCAGCCCCCGACAGGGGCCGGTAGAAGCTTTCTTT
CDR3: CASSPRQGPVEAFF
J: TRBJ1-1
D: TRBD1
size: -
V: TRBV7-3

DNA: TGTGCCAGCCTGGAGACAGGGATAAAAACTGAAGCTTTCTTT
CDR3: CASLETGIKTEAFF
J: TRBJ1-1
D: TRBD1
size: -
V: TRBV19

DNA: TGCGCCAGCACACGGCGAGCGGGAGGGGCACCTATCGACGAGCAGTACTTC
CDR3: CASTRRAGGAPIDEQYF
J: TRBJ2-7
D: TRBD2
size: -
V: TRBV5-1

DNA: TGTGCCAGCAGCCAACCGAAGACAGGGTCAGACGAAGCTTTCTTT
CDR3: CASSQPKTGSDEAFF
J: TRBJ1-1
D: TRBD1
size: once
V: TRBV4-2

DNA: TGCGCCAGCAGCTTGAGGGGTGGGGCCCCCTACGAGCAGTACTTC
CDR3: CASSLRGGAPYEQYF
J: TRBJ2-7
D: -
size: -
V: TRBV5-1

DNA: TGCGCCAGCAGCCAAGATCGGTGGCTAGCGGGGCCCGCTACCCGCACAGATACGCAGTATTTT
CDR3: CASSQDRWLAGPATRTDTQYF
J: TRBJ2-3
D: TRBD2
size: -
V: TRBV4-3

DNA: TGTGCCAGCAGTCGGCCAGGAACAATGAACACTGAAGCTTTCTTT
CDR3: CASSRPGTMNTEAFF
J: TRBJ1-1
D: -
size: -
V: TRBV28